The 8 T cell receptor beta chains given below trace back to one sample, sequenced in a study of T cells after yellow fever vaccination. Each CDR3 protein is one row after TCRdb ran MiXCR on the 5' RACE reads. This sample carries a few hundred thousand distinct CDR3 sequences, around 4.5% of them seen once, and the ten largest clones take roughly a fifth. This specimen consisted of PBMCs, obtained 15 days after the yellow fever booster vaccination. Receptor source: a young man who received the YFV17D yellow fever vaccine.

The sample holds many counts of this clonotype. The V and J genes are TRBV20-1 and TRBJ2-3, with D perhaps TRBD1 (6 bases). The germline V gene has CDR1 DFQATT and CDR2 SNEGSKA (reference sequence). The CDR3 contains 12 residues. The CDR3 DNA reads TGCAGCGGGACACCTAGCACAGATACGCAGTATTTT. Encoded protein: CSGTPSTDTQYF.

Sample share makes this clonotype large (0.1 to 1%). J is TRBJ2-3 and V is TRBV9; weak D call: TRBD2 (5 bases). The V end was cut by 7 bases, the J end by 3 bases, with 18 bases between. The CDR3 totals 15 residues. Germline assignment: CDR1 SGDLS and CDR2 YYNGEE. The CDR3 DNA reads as TGTGCCAGCTCCTCCTCGGGTAGCGCGACAGATACGCAGTATTTT. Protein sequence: CASSSSGSATDTQYF.

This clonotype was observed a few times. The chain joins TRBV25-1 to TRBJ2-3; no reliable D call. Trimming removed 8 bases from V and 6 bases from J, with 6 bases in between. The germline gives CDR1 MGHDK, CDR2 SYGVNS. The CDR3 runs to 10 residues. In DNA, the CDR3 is TGTGCCAGCGCCCAGGATACGCAGTATTTT. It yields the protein CASAQDTQYF.

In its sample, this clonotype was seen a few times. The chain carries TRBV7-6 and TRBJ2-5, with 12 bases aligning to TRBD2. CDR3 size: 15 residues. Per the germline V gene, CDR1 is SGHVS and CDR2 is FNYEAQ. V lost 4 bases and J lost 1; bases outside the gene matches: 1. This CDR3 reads CASSSGLAGQETQYF. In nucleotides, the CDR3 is TGTGCCAGCAGCTCGGGACTAGCGGGCCAAGAGACCCAGTACTTC.

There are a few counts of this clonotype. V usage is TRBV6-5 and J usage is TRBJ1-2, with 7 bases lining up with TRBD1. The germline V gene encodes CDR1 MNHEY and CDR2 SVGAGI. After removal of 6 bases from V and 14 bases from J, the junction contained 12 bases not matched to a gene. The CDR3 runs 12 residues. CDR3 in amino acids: CASRPLQGPPTF. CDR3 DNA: TGTGCCAGCAGACCACTACAGGGGCCGCCGACCTTC.

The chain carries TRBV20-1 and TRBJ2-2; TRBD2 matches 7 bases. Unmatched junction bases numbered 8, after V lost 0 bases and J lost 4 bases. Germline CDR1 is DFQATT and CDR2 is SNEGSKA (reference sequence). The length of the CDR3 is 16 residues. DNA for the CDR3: TGCAGTGCTAGAGATGAAGCGGGGACTACCACCGGGGAGCTGTTTTTT. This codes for CSARDEAGTTTGELFF.

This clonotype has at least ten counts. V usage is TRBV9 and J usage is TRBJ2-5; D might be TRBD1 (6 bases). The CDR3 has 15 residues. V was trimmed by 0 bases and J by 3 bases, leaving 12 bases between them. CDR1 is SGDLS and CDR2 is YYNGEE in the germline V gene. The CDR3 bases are TGTGCCAGCAGCGTAGCGGGGAACAGGGAAGAGACCCAGTACTTC. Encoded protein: CASSVAGNREETQYF.

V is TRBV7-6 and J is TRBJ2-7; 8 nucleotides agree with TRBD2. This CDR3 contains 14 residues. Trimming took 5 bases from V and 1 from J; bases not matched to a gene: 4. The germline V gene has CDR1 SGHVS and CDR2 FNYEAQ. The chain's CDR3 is CASSPSGGSYEQYV. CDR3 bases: TGTGCCAGCAGCCCGAGCGGGGGATCCTACGAGCAGTACGTC.